This T cell receptor beta chain originates from a study of blood T cells in healthy people across ages. Through a sample-barcoded 5' primer and a J-beta primer mix, a second PCR was run for roughly 6 to 12 cycles. At least 2.5 million CDR3-containing paired-end reads were obtained per sample. TCRdb processed the 5' RACE reads anew with MiXCR; each CDR3 protein has one entry. Of about 1.6 million distinct CDR3 sequences detected, roughly 32% appear once; the ten largest clones hold about 10%. Trimming shortened V by 3 bases and J by 6 bases, and 19 bases separated the two germline ends. This CDR3 has 16 amino acids. Germline lookup yields CDR1 SGDLS and CDR2 YYNGEE.

This sequence joins TRBV9 and TRBJ2-1, with D hard to call. Specimen: blood. The receptor was isolated from a woman younger than 45 in good health. The CDR3 spells CASSAHPDEWGNEQFF. CDR3 nucleotide sequence: TGTGCCAGCAGCGCACACCCAGACGAGTGGGGCAATGAGCAGTTCTTC.